The T cell receptor beta chain under discussion was sequenced for a study of CD8 T cells in Susac syndrome. General study findings and limits: It was acknowledged in the study that the number of individuals who were included in its TCR sequencing and HLA analysis was relatively small.

RNA in amounts of about 0.45 to 1 ug was reverse transcribed with random hexamers. The method of amplification for TCR beta CDR3 was immunoSEQ multiplex PCR, covering 54 Vbeta and 13 Jbeta. TCRdb used MiXCR to reprocess the immunoSEQ multiplex PCR reads, holding one entry per CDR3 protein. The sample holds over 350,000 distinct CDR3 sequences; roughly 85% are singletons and the top ten take approximately 0.12%. The CDR3 length is 13 residues. V shed 3 bases and J shed 3 bases, with 12 bases lying between them. Germline V lookup: CDR1 GTSNPN, CDR2 SVGIG (reference sequence). The multiple sclerosis controls were treatment-naive patients with relapsing-remitting disease that was stable or active. Comments on this clonotype: The antigen remains undetermined.

The V gene is TRBV30, the J gene TRBJ2-7; D not resolved. Sequencing was carried out using CD8+ T cells from PBMCs. This TCR was recovered from a human donor with multiple sclerosis. CDR3 bases: TGTGCCTGGAGGAAACTCCGAAACTACGAGCAGTACTTC. Translated, it gives CAWRKLRNYEQYF.